The clone carrying this T cell receptor (beta chain) has a handful of counts. The target antigen is unknown. These data belong to a study of vaccination and CD4 T cells after COVID-19. Whole-study context: Diagnosis preceded the drawing of post-COVID samples by a median approximately 110 days (range 35 to 161). Overall study findings and caveats: Convalescent patients gained a median 86.3% of their reactive clones only post-vaccination.

The CDR3 contains 15 residues. The germline CDR1 and CDR2 sequences are MDHEN and SYDVKM. The V gene lost 6 bases and the J gene lost 4 bases, with 18 bases spanning the gap. Treatment in this sample: roughly 10-day PBMC culture with coronavirus spike peptide pools or control peptides (ViraFEST assay). The culture of two million PBMCs per well included 8.5 to 10 IU/ml IL-2 and about 9.9 ug/ml peptide pools. Cultured CD4+ T cells had their DNA profiled by the Oncomine TCR Beta short-read assay. The source of extracted genomic DNA was cultured CD4+ T cells. TCRdb analysed the PCR reads with MiXCR anew, one entry per CDR3 protein. There are approximately 15,000 distinct CDR3 sequences in the sample; around 46% occur only once, and about 6% lies in the top ten.

The chain uses TRBV28 and TRBJ1-1; D is ambiguous. The input for sequencing was CD4+ T cells from blood, cultured in vitro, taken before SARS-CoV-2 vaccination. This TCR was sampled from a human donor who had recovered from COVID-19. The CDR3 reads CASSPSTPFGTEAFF. CDR3 nucleotides: TGTGCCAGCAGCCCTTCTACCCCATTCGGCACTGAAGCTTTCTTT.